The 25 T cell receptor beta chains below all came from one sample that was sequenced in a study of blood T cells in healthy people across ages. With a J-beta primer mix and a sample-barcoded 5' primer, a second PCR ran roughly 7 to 11 cycles. MiXCR, run by TCRdb on the 5' RACE reads, gives a single entry per CDR3 protein. The repertoire has about 1,400,000 distinct CDR3 sequences, approximately 60% of them found once; the top ten carry 5.5% to 8%. The specimen was blood. These receptors all stem from a man between 18 and 29 years old in good health.

The genes are TRBV2 and TRBJ2-5; 14 bases fit TRBD2. The CDR3 spans 17 residues. Germline V lookup: CDR1 SNHLY, CDR2 FYNNEI. V gave up 7 bases and J gave up 2 bases; unmatched junction bases: 9. As DNA, the CDR3 is TGTGCCAGCACCCCGGGACTAGCGGGAGCGCAACAAGAGACCCAGTACTTC. Protein: CASTPGLAGAQQETQYF. Based on the CDR3 plus reference TRBV2 and TRBJ2-5, the full variable domain is EPEVTQTPSHQVTQMGQEVILRCVPISNHLYFYWYRQILGQKVEFLVSFYNNEISEKSEIFDDQFSVERPDGSNFTLKIRSTKLEDSAMYFCASTPGLAGAQQETQYFGPGTRLLVL.

The chain joins TRBV6-1 to TRBJ1-5; no clear D gene. CDR1 is MNHNS and CDR2 is SASEGT in the germline V gene. Between the trimmed V and J ends, which lost 6 bases and 7 bases, there was a span of 16 bases. There are 14 residues in the CDR3. The CDR3 region is CASRSWVGPQPQHF. DNA of the CDR3: TGTGCCAGCAGATCCTGGGTGGGCCCGCAGCCCCAGCATTTT.

The table lists this clonotype with a count of one. The chain joins TRBV7-6 to TRBJ2-3, with 10 positions matching TRBD2. The CDR3 consists of 17 residues. Germline V gene lookup returns CDR1 SGHVS and CDR2 FNYEAQ. V lost 0 bases, J lost 1 base, and 4 bases stayed unmatched. The CDR3 reads CASSLARLAGGTDTQYF. The CDR3 DNA is TGTGCCAGCAGCTTAGCAAGGCTAGCGGGAGGCACAGATACGCAGTATTTT.

About this clonotype: The junction shows a germline mismatch at one end, possibly a read error. V and J are TRBV28 and TRBJ2-7, with unresolved D. This CDR3 has 14 amino acids. CDR1 and CDR2 from the germline V gene are MDHEN and SYDVKM. CDR3 nucleotide sequence: TGTGCCAGCAGTGCCCCCAGGCAAGCCTACGAGCGGTACTTC. Its protein is CASSAPRQAYERYF.

This clonotype was detected a few times. This rearrangement joins TRBV12-3 or TRBV12-4 to TRBJ1-6; D perhaps matches TRBD1 (6 bases). This CDR3 region has 15 residues. V was clipped by 5 bases and J by 7 bases, with 15 bases between them. The CDR3 is CASSPLWGANSPLHF. Written as DNA, the CDR3 is TGTGCCAGCAGTCCTCTCTGGGGGGCGAATTCACCCCTCCACTTT.

The V and J genes are TRBV2 and TRBJ2-2; 8 nucleotides agree with TRBD1. Germline CDR1 and CDR2: SNHLY and FYNNEI. V lost 10 bases and J lost 1; bases outside the gene matches: 8. This CDR3 contains 15 residues. CDR3 in amino acids: CANSTGTGNTGELFF. CDR3 nucleotides: TGTGCCAACAGCACCGGGACAGGGAACACCGGGGAGCTGTTTTTT.

This chain connects TRBV6-2 or TRBV6-3 to TRBJ2-5; 7 nucleotides match TRBD2. Matching the DNA end better, TRBJ2-7 makes the J call doubtful. CDR3 length: 13 residues. CDR1 and CDR2 from the germline V gene are MNHEY and SVGEGT. The CDR3 nucleotides are TGTGCCAGCAGCCATAGCGGGTCTATCGAGCAGTACTTC. This encodes CASSHSGSIEQYF.

This clonotype was counted only a few times. The V gene is TRBV27, the J gene TRBJ2-2; D not resolved. The CDR3 length is 13 residues. The V end was cut by 2 bases, the J end by 7 bases, with 8 bases between. Germline CDR1 and CDR2: MNHEY and SMNVEV (reference sequence). The CDR3 nucleotides read TGTGCCAGCAGTTTAGGGCCGTACGGGGAGCTGTTTTTT. Translating it yields CASSLGPYGELFF.

The chain carries TRBV18 and TRBJ2-7; D may be TRBD2 (5 bases). Looked up from germline, CDR1 is KGHSH and CDR2 is LQKENI. CDR3 length: 15 residues. Trimming stripped 2 bases from V and 5 bases from J, with 16 bases between. The CDR3 is CASSPVDSASDEQYF. In nucleotides, the CDR3 is TGTGCCAGCTCACCAGTCGATAGCGCTTCGGACGAGCAGTACTTC.

The gene calls are TRBV5-1 and TRBJ1-1, with 7 nucleotides matching TRBD1. The junction had 14 bases not matched to a gene; V was cut back by 3 bases and J by 3 bases. This CDR3 has 17 amino acids. Germline CDR1 and CDR2: SGHRS and YFSETQ. CDR3 DNA sequence: TGCGCCAGCAGCTACAGAAACGCCAGGGGGAGGTACACTGAAGCTTTCTTT. Its protein is CASSYRNARGRYTEAFF.

The chain uses TRBV6-6 and TRBJ1-1; no clear D. The CDR3 spans 17 residues. V shed 0 bases and J shed 3 bases, with 17 bases lying between them. Germline CDR1 and CDR2: MNHNY and SVGAGI (reference sequence). The CDR3 DNA reads as TGTGCCAGCAGTTACTCGATGGGGATCTATGGGGACACTGAAGCTTTCTTT. Encoded protein: CASSYSMGIYGDTEAFF.

This clonotype occurred a few times. The rearrangement links TRBV7-9 to TRBJ2-1; D is unclear. V gave up 2 bases and J gave up 1 base, with 9 bases separating them. The length of the CDR3 is 15 residues. The germline V gene has CDR1 SEHNR and CDR2 FQNEAQ (reference sequence). In DNA form, the CDR3 reads TGTGCCAGCAGCTTAAGGGCGCAGTCCTACAATGAGCAGTTCTTC. Translation gives CASSLRAQSYNEQFF.

This clonotype was picked up a small number of times. This chain connects TRBV2 to TRBJ2-3; 8 positions agree with TRBD2. In germline, CDR1 is SNHLY, CDR2 FYNNEI. The V gene end was trimmed by 7 bases and the J gene end by 7 bases; junction bases not matched to a gene: 13. This CDR3 comprises 15 residues. The CDR3 sequence: CASTRGLAFSYTQYF. The CDR3 nucleotides read TGTGCCAGCACCCGAGGACTAGCCTTCTCCTATACGCAGTATTTT. Full variable domain (rest looked up from reference TRBV2 and TRBJ2-3): EPEVTQTPSHQVTQMGQEVILRCVPISNHLYFYWYRQILGQKVEFLVSFYNNEISEKSEIFDDQFSVERPDGSNFTLKIRSTKLEDSAMYFCASTRGLAFSYTQYFGPGTRLTVL.

The V call is TRBV20-1, the J call TRBJ2-4, with 7 nucleotides matching TRBD1. Germline CDR1 DFQATT, CDR2 SNEGSKA (reference sequence). Trimming removed 0 bases from V and 13 bases from J; junction bases left unmatched: 15. The CDR3 is made up of 15 amino acids. The CDR3 loop is CSAREVRGGPTEQYF. The DNA for the CDR3 is TGCAGTGCTAGAGAGGTTAGAGGGGGCCCTACAGAGCAGTACTTC.

This clonotype has just a few counts. The chain is built from TRBV27 and TRBJ2-7; no definite D call. Trimming removed 5 bases from V and 4 bases from J, with 15 bases in between. Germline V gives CDR1 MNHEY, CDR2 SMNVEV (reference sequence). The length of the CDR3 is 14 residues. CDR3 sequence (DNA): TGTGCCAGCAGTCTCGGACGCAGAGAGTACGAGCAGTACTTC. The encoded protein is CASSLGRREYEQYF.

This chain uses TRBV10-3 with TRBJ1-4; the D is unclear. V was pared by 1 base and J by 8 bases, with 14 bases between. The CDR3 runs 15 residues. Germline CDR1 and CDR2: ENHRY and SYGVKD. The CDR3: CAISEFVGRGEKLFF. For the CDR3, the DNA is TGTGCCATCAGTGAGTTTGTAGGACGCGGCGAAAAACTGTTTTTT.

This chain uses TRBV12-5 with TRBJ2-6, with 7 bases lining up with TRBD2. Germline-derived CDR1 and CDR2 are LGHNT and FRNRAP. This CDR3 is built from 16 residues. Unmatched junction bases numbered 7, after V lost 6 bases and J lost 2 bases. CDR3 DNA: TGTGCTAGTGGCCCGGGGGGTTCCCCTGGGGCCAACGTCCTGACTTTC. It is translated as CASGPGGSPGANVLTF.

This clonotype has only a few counts. The chain joins TRBV20-1 to TRBJ1-6; D uncertain. This CDR3 region has 16 residues. Germline CDR1 DFQATT, CDR2 SNEGSKA (reference sequence). Trimming left V 1 base short and J 13 bases short, with 23 bases between. CDR3 nucleotides: TGCAGTGCTAGAGTCAAATCAGCGGGTTATGGCGTCCCCCTCCACTTT. It yields the protein CSARVKSAGYGVPLHF.

This clonotype occurred once. The chain couples TRBV12-3 or TRBV12-4 to TRBJ2-5, with 10 bases aligning to TRBD2. V was clipped by 5 bases and J by 0 bases; unmatched bases: 6. The CDR3 runs 16 residues. CDR3 amino acids: CASSGDSGGYQETQYF. The CDR3, as DNA: TGTGCCAGCAGTGGTGATAGCGGGGGGTACCAAGAGACCCAGTACTTC.

V gene TRBV19 combines with J gene TRBJ2-1, with 9 bases identical to TRBD1. The CDR3 has 15 residues. V dropped 3 bases and J dropped 8; count of bases not matched to a gene: 8. The germline V gene has CDR1 LNHDA and CDR2 SQIVND (reference sequence). CDR3 DNA: TGTGCCAGTAGTATTAACCGGGACAGGGACCATGAGCAGTTCTTC. Its protein product is CASSINRDRDHEQFF.

The genes are TRBV7-2 and TRBJ2-6; D is uncertain. Trimming removed 1 base at V and 0 bases at J, with 7 bases between. Germline CDR1 SGHTA, CDR2 FQGNSA. The length of the CDR3 is 16 residues. Here the CDR3 reads CASSLVSNSGANVLTF. The CDR3 DNA is TGTGCCAGCAGCTTAGTGTCGAACTCTGGGGCCAACGTCCTGACTTTC.

This clonotype was counted a few times. The J gene is TRBJ2-5, the V gene TRBV21-1; TRBD2 is the table's D call, not checked against the DNA. TRBV21-1 is annotated as a pseudogene. The CDR3 covers 18 residues. CDR3 DNA sequence: TGTGCCAGCAGCAAATCTATAGCGGGAGGGCCTATCTTTGAGACCCAGTACTTC. Translated: CASSKSIAGGPIFETQYF.

J is TRBJ2-7 and V is TRBV20-1; D unresolved. This CDR3 has 13 amino acids. Germline V lookup: CDR1 DFQATT, CDR2 SNEGSKA (reference sequence). The germline V and J ends were trimmed by 1 base and 1 base, with 8 bases remaining between them. CDR3 loop: CSARVHRSYEQYF. The CDR3 nucleotides are TGCAGTGCTAGAGTCCACCGATCCTACGAGCAGTACTTC.

This clonotype was seen a handful of times. This chain connects TRBV5-1 to TRBJ1-2; no clear D gene. The CDR3 length is 13 residues. V lost 3 bases, J lost 8 bases, and 14 bases lay in between. CDR1 is SGHRS and CDR2 is YFSETQ in the germline V gene. Here the CDR3 reads CASSYEAAMGYTF. DNA for the CDR3: TGCGCCAGCAGCTACGAAGCAGCCATGGGCTACACCTTC. Together with reference TRBV5-1 and TRBJ1-2, the CDR3 gives the full variable domain: KAGVTQTPRYLIKTRGQQVTLSCSPISGHRSVSWYQQTPGQGLQFLFEYFSETQRNKGNFPGRFSGRQFSNSRSEMNVSTLELGDSALYLCASSYEAAMGYTFGSGTRLTVV.

The J gene is TRBJ1-2, the V gene TRBV5-1; D possibly corresponds to TRBD1 (6 bases). This CDR3 spans 14 amino acids. Per germline, CDR1 SGHRS and CDR2 YFSETQ. Trimming cost V 4 bases and J 6 bases, with 16 bases left between them. The CDR3 sequence is CASSVVPGADGYTF. The CDR3 bases are TGCGCCAGCAGCGTGGTTCCGGGGGCGGATGGCTACACCTTC.